The present T cell receptor beta chain was sequenced within a study of T cell responses to AZD1222 COVID-19 vaccine. Assay used: immunoSEQ multiplex PCR; TCRdb lists only in-frame clones, some missing. The table shows about 140,000 clones, with approximately 84% occurring only once. The CDR3 has 13 amino acids. Germline CDR1 reads SGDLS; CDR2 reads YYNGEE. V was pared by 0 bases and J by 0 bases, with 0 bases between. The starting material was peripheral blood, obtained on day 0 of AZD1222 vaccination. The receptor was derived from an adult in good health. V usage is TRBV9 and J usage is TRBJ1-4; D is unresolved. CDR3 sequence (DNA): TGTGCCAGCAGCGTAGCAACTAATGAAAAACTGTTTTTT. Protein sequence: CASSVATNEKLFF.